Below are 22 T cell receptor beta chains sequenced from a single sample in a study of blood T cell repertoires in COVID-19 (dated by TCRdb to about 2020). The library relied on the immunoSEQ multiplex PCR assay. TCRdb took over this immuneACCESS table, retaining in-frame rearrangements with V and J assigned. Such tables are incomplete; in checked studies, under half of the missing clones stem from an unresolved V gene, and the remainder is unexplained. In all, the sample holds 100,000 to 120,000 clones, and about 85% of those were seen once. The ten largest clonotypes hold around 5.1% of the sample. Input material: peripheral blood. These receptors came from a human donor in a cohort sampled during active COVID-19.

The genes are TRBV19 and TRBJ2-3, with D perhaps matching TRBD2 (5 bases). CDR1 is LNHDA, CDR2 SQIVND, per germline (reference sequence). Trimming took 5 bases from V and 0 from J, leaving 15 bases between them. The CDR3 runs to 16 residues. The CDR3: CASSDPGGSSTDTQYF. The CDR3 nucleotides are TGTGCCAGTAGTGATCCGGGCGGGTCTAGCACAGATACGCAGTATTTT.

The DNA of the CDR3 is TGTGCCAGCAGTGACCGGACAGGACTCTCCTACGAGCAGTACTTC. This gives the protein CASSDRTGLSYEQYF. J is TRBJ2-7 and V is TRBV6-1; 7 bases agree with TRBD1. This CDR3 spans 15 amino acids. V trimming: 3 bases; J trimming: 0 bases; junction bases outside the gene matches: 5. The V gene's germline CDR1 is MNHNS and CDR2 SASEGT.

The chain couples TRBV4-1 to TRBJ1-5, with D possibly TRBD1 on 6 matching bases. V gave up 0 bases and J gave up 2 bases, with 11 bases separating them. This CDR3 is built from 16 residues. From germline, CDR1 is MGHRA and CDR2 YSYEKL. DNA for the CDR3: TGCGCCAGCAGCCAAGATTGGAGACAGGGCAATCAGCCCCAGCATTTT. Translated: CASSQDWRQGNQPQHF.

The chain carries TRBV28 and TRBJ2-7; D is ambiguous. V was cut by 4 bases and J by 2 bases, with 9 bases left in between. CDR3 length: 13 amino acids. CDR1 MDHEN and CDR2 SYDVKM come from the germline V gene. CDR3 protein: CASSSGGTYEQYF. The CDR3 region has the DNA TGTGCCAGCAGTTCTGGCGGCACCTACGAGCAGTACTTC.

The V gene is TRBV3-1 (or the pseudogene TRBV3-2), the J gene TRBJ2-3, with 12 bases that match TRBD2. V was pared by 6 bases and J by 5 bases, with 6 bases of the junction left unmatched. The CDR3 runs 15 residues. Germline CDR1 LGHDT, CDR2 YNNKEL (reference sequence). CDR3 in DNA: TGTGCCAGCAGACTACTAGCGGGAGGAGTAGATACGCAGTATTTT. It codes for CASRLLAGGVDTQYF.

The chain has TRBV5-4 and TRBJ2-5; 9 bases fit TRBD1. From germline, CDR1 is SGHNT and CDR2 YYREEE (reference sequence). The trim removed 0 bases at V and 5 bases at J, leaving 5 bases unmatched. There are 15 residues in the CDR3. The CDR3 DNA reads TGTGCCAGCAGCTTGGGTACAGGGGGCCGGGAGACCCAGTACTTC. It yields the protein CASSLGTGGRETQYF.

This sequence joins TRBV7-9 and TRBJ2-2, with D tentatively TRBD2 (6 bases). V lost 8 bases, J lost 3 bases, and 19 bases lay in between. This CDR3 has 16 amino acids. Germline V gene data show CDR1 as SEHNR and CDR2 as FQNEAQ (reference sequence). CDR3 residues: CASGRRGGTDTGELFF. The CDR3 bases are TGTGCCAGCGGACGGCGGGGCGGTACGGACACCGGGGAGCTGTTTTTT.

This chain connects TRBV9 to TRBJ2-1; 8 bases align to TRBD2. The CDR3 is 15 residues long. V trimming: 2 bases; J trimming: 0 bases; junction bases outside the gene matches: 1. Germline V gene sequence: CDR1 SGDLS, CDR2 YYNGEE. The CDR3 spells CASSVSGSSYNEQFF. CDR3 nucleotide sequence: TGTGCCAGCAGCGTCAGCGGGAGCTCCTACAATGAGCAGTTCTTC.

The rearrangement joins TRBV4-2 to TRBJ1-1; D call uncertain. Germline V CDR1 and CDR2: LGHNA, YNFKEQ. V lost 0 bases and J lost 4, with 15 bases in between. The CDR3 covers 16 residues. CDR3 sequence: CASSQDWVGRATEAFF. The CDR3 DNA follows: TGTGCCAGCAGCCAAGACTGGGTAGGGAGGGCCACTGAAGCTTTCTTT.

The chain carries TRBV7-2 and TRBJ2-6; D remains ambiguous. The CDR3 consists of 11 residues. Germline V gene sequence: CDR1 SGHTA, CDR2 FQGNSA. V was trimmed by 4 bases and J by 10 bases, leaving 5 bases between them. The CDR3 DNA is TGTGCCAGCAGCTCCCATAACGTCCTGACTTTC. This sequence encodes CASSSHNVLTF. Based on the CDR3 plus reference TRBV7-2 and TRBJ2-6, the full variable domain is GAGVSQSPSNKVTEKGKDVELRCDPISGHTALYWYRQSLGQGLEFLIYFQGNSAPDKSGLPSDRFSAERTGGSVSTLTIQRTQQEDSAVYLCASSSHNVLTFGAGSRLTVL.

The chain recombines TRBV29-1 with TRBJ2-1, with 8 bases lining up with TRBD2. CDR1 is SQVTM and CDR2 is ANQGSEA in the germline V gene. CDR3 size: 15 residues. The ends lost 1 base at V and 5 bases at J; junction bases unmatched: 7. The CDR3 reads CSVEARTSRNNEQFF. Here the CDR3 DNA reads TGCAGCGTTGAAGCGAGGACTAGCCGGAACAATGAGCAGTTCTTC.

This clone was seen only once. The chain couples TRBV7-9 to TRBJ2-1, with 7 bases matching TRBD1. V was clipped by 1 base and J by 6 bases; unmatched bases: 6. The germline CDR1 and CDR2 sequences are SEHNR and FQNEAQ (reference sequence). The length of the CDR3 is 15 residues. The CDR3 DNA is TGTGCCAGCAGCTTAGAGTCGGGACAGTCCAATGAGCAGTTCTTC. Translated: CASSLESGQSNEQFF. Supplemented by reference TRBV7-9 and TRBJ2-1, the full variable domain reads DTGVSQNPRHKITKRGQNVTFRCDPISEHNRLYWYRQTLGQGPEFLTYFQNEAQLEKSRLLSDRFSAERPKGSFSTLEIQRTEQGDSAMYLCASSLESGQSNEQFFGPGTRLTVL.

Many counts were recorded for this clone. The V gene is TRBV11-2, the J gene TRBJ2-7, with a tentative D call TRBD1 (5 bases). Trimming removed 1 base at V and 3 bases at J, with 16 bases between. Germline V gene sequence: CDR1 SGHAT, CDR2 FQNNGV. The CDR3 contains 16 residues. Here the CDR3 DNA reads TGTGCCAGCAGCTTAGGACAGCCCCAGAGGAACTACGAGCAGTACTTC. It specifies CASSLGQPQRNYEQYF.

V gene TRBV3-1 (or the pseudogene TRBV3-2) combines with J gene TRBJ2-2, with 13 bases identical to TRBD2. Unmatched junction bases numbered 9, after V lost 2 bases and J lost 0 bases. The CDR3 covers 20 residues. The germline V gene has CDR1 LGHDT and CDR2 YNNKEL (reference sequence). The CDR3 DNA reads TGTGCCAGCAGCCAATGTACTAGCGGGAGGGCCGGGGCGAACACCGGGGAGCTGTTTTTT. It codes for CASSQCTSGRAGANTGELFF.

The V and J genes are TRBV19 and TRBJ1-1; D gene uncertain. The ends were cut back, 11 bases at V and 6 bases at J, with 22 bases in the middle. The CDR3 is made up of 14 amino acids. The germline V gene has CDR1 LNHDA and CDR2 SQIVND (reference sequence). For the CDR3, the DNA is TGTGCCTCCCATTCGGGAAGGAGTGGAGCTGAAGCTTTCTTT. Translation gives CASHSGRSGAEAFF.

The CDR3 sequence: CAISEARGVGNTIYF. The CDR3 nucleotides read TGTGCCATCAGTGAAGCGCGTGGTGTAGGAAACACCATATATTTT. The chain has TRBV10-3 and TRBJ1-3; no clear D gene. The CDR3 covers 15 residues. Trimming took off 3 bases at V and 4 bases at J, with 13 bases between the two ends. Germline values: CDR1 ENHRY, CDR2 SYGVKD.

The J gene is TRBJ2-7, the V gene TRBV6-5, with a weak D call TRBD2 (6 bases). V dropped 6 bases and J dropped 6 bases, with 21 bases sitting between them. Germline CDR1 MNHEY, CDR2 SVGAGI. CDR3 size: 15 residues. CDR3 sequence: CASRAEEGLLVEQYF. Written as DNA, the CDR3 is TGTGCCAGCAGGGCGGAGGAGGGGCTATTGGTCGAGCAGTACTTC.

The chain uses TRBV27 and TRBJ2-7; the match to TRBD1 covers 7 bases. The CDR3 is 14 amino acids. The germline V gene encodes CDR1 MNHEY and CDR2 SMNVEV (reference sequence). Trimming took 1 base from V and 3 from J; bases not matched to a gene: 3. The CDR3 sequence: CASSLLGDSYEQYF. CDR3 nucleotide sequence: TGTGCCAGCAGTTTATTGGGGGACAGCTACGAGCAGTACTTC.

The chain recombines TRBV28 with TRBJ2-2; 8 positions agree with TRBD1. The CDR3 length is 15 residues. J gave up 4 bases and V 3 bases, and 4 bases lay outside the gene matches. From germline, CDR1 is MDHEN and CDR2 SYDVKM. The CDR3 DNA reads TGTGCCAGCAGTTTTGGACAGGGTAGCACCGGGGAGCTGTTTTTT. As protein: CASSFGQGSTGELFF. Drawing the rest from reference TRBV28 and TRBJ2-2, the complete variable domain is DVKVTQSSRYLVKRTGEKVFLECVQDMDHENMFWYRQDPGLGLRLIYFSYDVKMKEKGDIPEGYSVSREKKERFSLILESASTNQTSMYLCASSFGQGSTGELFFGEGSRLTVL.

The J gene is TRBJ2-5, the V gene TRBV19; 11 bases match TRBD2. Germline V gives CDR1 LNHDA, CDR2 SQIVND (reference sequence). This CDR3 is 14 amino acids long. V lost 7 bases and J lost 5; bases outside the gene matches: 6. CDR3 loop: CASTASGRKETQYF. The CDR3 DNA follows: TGTGCCAGTACGGCTAGCGGGAGGAAGGAGACCCAGTACTTC.

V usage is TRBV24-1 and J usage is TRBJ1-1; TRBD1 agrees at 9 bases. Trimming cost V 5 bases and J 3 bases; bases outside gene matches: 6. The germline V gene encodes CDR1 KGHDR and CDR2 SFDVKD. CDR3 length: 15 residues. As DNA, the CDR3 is TGTGCCACCAGTGGTTCGACAGGGGGGGACACTGAAGCTTTCTTT. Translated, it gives CATSGSTGGDTEAFF.

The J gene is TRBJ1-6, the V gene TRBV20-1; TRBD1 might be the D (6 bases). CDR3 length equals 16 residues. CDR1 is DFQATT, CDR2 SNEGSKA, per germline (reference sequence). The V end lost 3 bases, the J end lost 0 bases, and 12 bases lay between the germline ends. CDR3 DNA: TGCAGTGCTAGTAACAGGGTCGACTCCTATAATTCACCCCTCCACTTT. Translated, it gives CSASNRVDSYNSPLHF.